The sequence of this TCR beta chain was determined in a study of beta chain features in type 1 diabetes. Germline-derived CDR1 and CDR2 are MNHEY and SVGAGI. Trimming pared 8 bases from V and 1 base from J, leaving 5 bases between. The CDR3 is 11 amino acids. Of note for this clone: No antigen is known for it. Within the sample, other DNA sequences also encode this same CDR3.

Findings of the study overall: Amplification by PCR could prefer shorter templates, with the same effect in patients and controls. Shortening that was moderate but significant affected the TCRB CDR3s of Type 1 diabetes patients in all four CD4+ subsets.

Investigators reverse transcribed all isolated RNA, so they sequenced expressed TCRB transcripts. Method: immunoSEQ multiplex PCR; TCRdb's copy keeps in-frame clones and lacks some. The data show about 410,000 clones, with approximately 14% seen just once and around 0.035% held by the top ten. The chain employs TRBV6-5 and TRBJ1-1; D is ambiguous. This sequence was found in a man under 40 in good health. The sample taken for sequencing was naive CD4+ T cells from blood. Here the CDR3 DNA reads TGTGCCAGCCAAAGGAACACTGAAGCTTTCTTT. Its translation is CASQRNTEAFF.